This T cell receptor (beta chain) was sequenced for a study of T cell repertoires in cytomegalovirus infection. Regarding the study as a whole: Clonotypes of TCR beta that were HLA-C-restricted and CMV-specific dominated the ex vivo response. The cumulative frequency of public TCR beta families distinguished individuals who carried CMV together with the relevant HLA.

The sample holds many counts of this clonotype. The antigen is undetermined. Germline V gives CDR1 SGHVS, CDR2 FNYEAQ. V dropped 3 bases and J dropped 8 bases, with 22 bases sitting between them. The CDR3 spans 17 residues. Via MiXCR, TCRdb re-called the reads, giving one row per CDR3 protein. The sample yields some 450,000 distinct CDR3 sequences, approximately 31% seen once. This chain connects TRBV7-6 to TRBJ1-4, with TRBD1 as a possible D gene (5 bases). Sequences were obtained from PBMCs. The origin of this receptor is a human donor in good health (CMV status not recorded). Some clones in this sample may be carry-over from other donors' samples. DNA of the CDR3: TGTGCCAGCAGCTTCCAAGAGGGGTGGGGTGTCGGAGAAAAACTGTTTTTT. As protein: CASSFQEGWGVGEKLFF.